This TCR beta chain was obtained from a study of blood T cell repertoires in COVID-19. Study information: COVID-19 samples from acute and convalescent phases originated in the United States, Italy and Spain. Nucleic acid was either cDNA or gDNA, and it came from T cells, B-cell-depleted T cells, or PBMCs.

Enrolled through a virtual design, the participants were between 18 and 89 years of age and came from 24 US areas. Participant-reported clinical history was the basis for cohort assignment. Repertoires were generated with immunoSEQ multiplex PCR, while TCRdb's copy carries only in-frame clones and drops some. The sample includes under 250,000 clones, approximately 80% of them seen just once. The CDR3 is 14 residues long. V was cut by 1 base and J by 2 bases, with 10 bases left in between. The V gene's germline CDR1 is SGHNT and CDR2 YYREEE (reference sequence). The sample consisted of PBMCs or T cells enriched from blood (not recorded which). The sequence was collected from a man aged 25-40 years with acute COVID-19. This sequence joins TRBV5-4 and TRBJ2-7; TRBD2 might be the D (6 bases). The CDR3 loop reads CASSLLAGPYEQYF. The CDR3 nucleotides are TGTGCCAGCAGCTTGCTCGCGGGGCCCTACGAGCAGTACTTC.